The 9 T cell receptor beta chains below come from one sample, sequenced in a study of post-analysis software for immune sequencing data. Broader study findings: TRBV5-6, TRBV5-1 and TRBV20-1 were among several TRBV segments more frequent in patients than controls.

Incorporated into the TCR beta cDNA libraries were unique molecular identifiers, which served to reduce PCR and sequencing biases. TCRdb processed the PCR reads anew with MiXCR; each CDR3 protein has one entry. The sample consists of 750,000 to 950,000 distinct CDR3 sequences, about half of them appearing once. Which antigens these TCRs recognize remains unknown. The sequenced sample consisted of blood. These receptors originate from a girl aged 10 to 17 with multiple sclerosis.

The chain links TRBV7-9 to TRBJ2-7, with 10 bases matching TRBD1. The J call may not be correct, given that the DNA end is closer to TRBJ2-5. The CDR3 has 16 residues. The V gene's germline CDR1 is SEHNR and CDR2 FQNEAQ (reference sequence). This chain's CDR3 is CASSSADRGRGETQYF. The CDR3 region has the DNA TGTGCCAGCAGCTCCGCCGACAGGGGGCGGGGAGAGACCCAGTACTTC.

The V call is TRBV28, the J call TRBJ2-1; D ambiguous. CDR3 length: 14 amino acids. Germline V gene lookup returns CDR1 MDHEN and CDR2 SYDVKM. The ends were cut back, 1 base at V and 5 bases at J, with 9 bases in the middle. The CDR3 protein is CASSLLSSHNEQFF. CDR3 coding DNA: TGTGCCAGCAGTTTATTGTCCAGTCACAATGAGCAGTTCTTC.

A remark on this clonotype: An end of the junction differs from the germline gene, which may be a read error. The DNA for the CDR3 is TGTGCCAGCGGCTTCGGAGCGGCTACCTACGAGCAGTACTTC. Protein product: CASGFGAATYEQYF. The V call is TRBV7-8, the J call TRBJ2-7; TRBD2 is a possible D gene (5 bases). This CDR3 region has 14 residues. CDR1 and CDR2 from the germline V gene are SGHVS and FQNEAQ.

CDR3 DNA: TGTGCCAGCAGTCTCATCCGGACAGGGGCAAAAGGGGAGCAGTACTTC. The encoded protein is CASSLIRTGAKGEQYF. This chain joins TRBV28 and TRBJ2-5; 9 positions match TRBD1. J lost 11 bases, V lost 5 bases, and 18 bases had no gene match. The CDR3 sequence is 16 residues long. Germline V gives CDR1 MDHEN, CDR2 SYDVKM.

The CDR3 nucleotides read TGTGCCATCAGTCACGGGACAGAACCAATAAACTATGGCTACACCTTC. Its translation is CAISHGTEPINYGYTF. This chain uses TRBV10-3 with TRBJ1-2, with TRBD1 matching 7 bases. The CDR3 runs 16 residues. V lost 5 bases and J lost 2; bases outside the gene matches: 11. CDR1 is ENHRY and CDR2 is SYGVKD in the germline V gene.

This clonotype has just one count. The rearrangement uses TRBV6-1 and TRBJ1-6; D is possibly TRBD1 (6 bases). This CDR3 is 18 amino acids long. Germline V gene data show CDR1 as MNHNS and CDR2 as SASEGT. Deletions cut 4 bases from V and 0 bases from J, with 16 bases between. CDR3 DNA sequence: TGTGCCAGCAGTGCTGTTCTAACAGGGAGCTCCTATAATTCACCCCTCCACTTT. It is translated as CASSAVLTGSSYNSPLHF.

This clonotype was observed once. The CDR3 DNA sequence: TGTGCCACCAGCAGAGAACCTAGCGGGAGGACCTTGTATGAGCAGTTCTTC. Translation: CATSREPSGRTLYEQFF. The V gene is TRBV15, the J gene TRBJ2-1; 11 nucleotides match TRBD2. The CDR3 sequence is 17 residues long. With V trimmed by 0 bases and J by 8 bases, 9 bases remained unmatched. Germline CDR1 reads LNHNV; CDR2 reads YYDKDF (reference sequence).

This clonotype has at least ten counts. CDR3 sequence (DNA): TGTGCCAGCAGTTTAACAGTCGAGGACAGGGCCACTGAAGCTTTCTTT. Translation: CASSLTVEDRATEAFF. The rearrangement links TRBV27 to TRBJ1-1, with TRBD1 identical over 8 bases. Germline values: CDR1 MNHEY, CDR2 SMNVEV (reference sequence). CDR3 length equals 16 residues. V was clipped by 2 bases and J by 4 bases; unmatched bases: 9.

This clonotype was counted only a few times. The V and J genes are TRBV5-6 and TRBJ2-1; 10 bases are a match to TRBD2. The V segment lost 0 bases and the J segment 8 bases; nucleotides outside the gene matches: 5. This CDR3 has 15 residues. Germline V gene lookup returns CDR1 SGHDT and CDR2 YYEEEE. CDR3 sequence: CASSLGILAGDEQFF. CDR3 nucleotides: TGTGCCAGCAGCTTGGGAATCCTAGCGGGAGATGAGCAGTTCTTC.